A single sample gave rise to the 29 T cell receptor beta chains below, sequenced in a study of shared clonotypes between healthy human individuals (dated by TCRdb to 2019 to 2021). The library was prepared using the immunoSEQ multiplex PCR assay. TCRdb's version of the immuneACCESS table is confined to in-frame rearrangements and falls short of the full clone set. An unresolved V gene accounts for under half of the shortfall where checked; the remainder is of unknown origin. The sample table contains roughly 490,000 clones; only one count was recorded for less than 80% of them. Approximately 12% of the sample is taken by the ten largest. The sample taken for sequencing was PBMCs. The receptor source for this set is a woman aged 40-49 years in good health. Some clones in this sample may be carry-over from other donors' samples.

Concerning this clone itself: In the same sample, other DNA sequences code for this CDR3. This chain connects TRBV9 to TRBJ1-5; D not certain. Trimming took 0 bases from V and 2 from J, leaving 9 bases between them. The CDR3 runs to 15 residues. The germline V gene has CDR1 SGDLS and CDR2 YYNGEE. The CDR3 spells CASSVGGRGNQPQHF. In nucleotides, the CDR3 is TGTGCCAGCAGCGTAGGGGGAAGGGGCAATCAGCCCCAGCATTTT.

As to this clone: The same CDR3 is also encoded by other DNA sequences in this sample. The chain joins TRBV6-5 to TRBJ2-7; 7 bases match TRBD2. This CDR3 is built from 15 residues. V lost 0 bases and J lost 4; bases outside the gene matches: 6. CDR1 is MNHEY and CDR2 is SVGAGI in the germline V gene. CDR3 sequence reads: CASSYSRASGYEQYF. The CDR3 DNA follows: TGTGCCAGCAGTTACTCGAGGGCTAGCGGTTACGAGCAGTACTTC.

The genes are TRBV9 and TRBJ2-1, with D perhaps TRBD2 (5 bases). Trimming took 0 bases from V and 8 from J, leaving 27 bases between them. This CDR3 region has 19 residues. CDR1 and CDR2 from the germline V gene are SGDLS and YYNGEE. The CDR3 sequence: CASSVADMPLASRIYEQFF. Written as DNA, the CDR3 is TGTGCCAGCAGCGTAGCAGACATGCCCTTGGCTAGCCGTATTTATGAGCAGTTCTTC.

The chain links TRBV19 to TRBJ1-5; perhaps TRBD1 as D (5 bases). Germline CDR1 reads LNHDA; CDR2 reads SQIVND (reference sequence). Trimming removed 5 bases from V and 4 bases from J, with 18 bases in between. This CDR3 contains 16 residues. Here the CDR3 reads CASSPRGGDFNQPQHF. The CDR3 bases are TGTGCCAGTAGTCCTCGGGGGGGGGACTTTAATCAGCCCCAGCATTTT.

This clone has just one count. This rearrangement joins TRBV19 to TRBJ2-3; 7 bases map to TRBD2. V dropped 5 bases and J dropped 1; count of bases not matched to a gene: 3. This CDR3 has 14 residues. The germline V gene encodes CDR1 LNHDA and CDR2 SQIVND (reference sequence). The CDR3 loop is CASSDRGGTDTQYF. The DNA of the CDR3 is TGTGCCAGTAGTGACCGGGGGGGCACAGATACGCAGTATTTT.

About this clone itself: The conserved closing phenylalanine or tryptophan is absent in this CDR3, likely reflecting a read error. The V call is TRBV30, the J call TRBJ2-7, with D unresolved. Germline CDR1 and CDR2: GTSNPN and SVGIG (reference sequence). With 1 base removed from V and 5 bases from J, the gap between germline ends came to 9 bases. This CDR3 contains 12 residues. As DNA, the CDR3 is TGTGCCTGGAGTGAGACTTCCGACGAGCAGTACCTC. Its translation is CAWSETSDEQYL.

The chain uses TRBV28 and TRBJ1-5; unclear D gene. Trimming took off 5 bases at V and 11 bases at J, with 19 bases between the two ends. The CDR3 totals 14 residues. Germline V gives CDR1 MDHEN, CDR2 SYDVKM. CDR3 bases: TGTGCCAGCAGTCTAACCCAGACTGGCCCGACCCAGCATTTT. The encoded protein is CASSLTQTGPTQHF. The full variable domain, in which reference TRBV28 and TRBJ1-5 provide the parts outside the CDR3, is DVKVTQSSRYLVKRTGEKVFLECVQDMDHENMFWYRQDPGLGLRLIYFSYDVKMKEKGDIPEGYSVSREKKERFSLILESASTNQTSMYLCASSLTQTGPTQHFGDGTRLSIL.

Comment on this clone: Sequence at one end of the junction differs from germline and may be a read error. The same CDR3 is also encoded by other DNA sequences in this sample. The chain links TRBV28 to TRBJ1-2, with D maybe TRBD1 (6 bases). CDR1 is MDHEN, CDR2 SYDVKM, per germline. This CDR3 spans 14 amino acids. The CDR3, as DNA: TGTGCCAGCAGGCTCCCCGGGGGCAGCTATGGCTACACCTTT. This gives the protein CASRLPGGSYGYTF.

This chain connects TRBV25-1 to TRBJ2-5; D is tentatively TRBD1 or TRBD2 (6 bases each). The DNA end favors TRBJ2-7, so the J call may be wrong. This CDR3 has 13 amino acids. Germline values: CDR1 MGHDK, CDR2 SYGVNS. CDR3 sequence (DNA): TGTGCCAGCAGTCCCGGAGGGGGTTACGAGCAGTACTTC. This translates into CASSPGGGYEQYF.

The chain is built from TRBV6-5 and TRBJ2-7; 10 positions match TRBD1. The CDR3 sequence is 14 residues long. Germline lookup yields CDR1 MNHEY and CDR2 SVGAGI. Losses at the gene ends were 6 bases for V and 8 bases for J; bases not matched to a gene: 10. The CDR3 loop is CASSTGTGVVQQYF. The CDR3 nucleotides read TGTGCCAGCAGCACCGGGACAGGGGTTGTGCAGCAGTACTTC.

The gene calls are TRBV7-3 and TRBJ2-1, with D perhaps TRBD2 (5 bases). CDR1 is SGHTA and CDR2 is FQGTGA in the germline V gene. With 6 bases removed from V and 4 bases from J, the gap between germline ends came to 16 bases. The CDR3 covers 15 residues. The CDR3: CASRLASAGYNEQFF. As DNA, the CDR3 is TGTGCCAGCAGGTTAGCGTCGGCGGGTTACAATGAGCAGTTCTTC.

This clone was detected a few times. The CDR3 nucleotides read TGTGCCAGTAGTATCAGTCTAGCCAAAAACATTCAGTACTTC. Protein: CASSISLAKNIQYF. This chain joins TRBV19 and TRBJ2-4; D unclear. This CDR3 has 14 amino acids. V lost 3 bases and J lost 0, with 6 bases in between. CDR1 and CDR2 (germline): LNHDA, SQIVND (reference sequence).

This clone was observed once. The chain has TRBV11-3 and TRBJ2-2; D possibly corresponds to TRBD2 (5 bases). V was pared by 0 bases and J by 7 bases, with 15 bases between. This CDR3 spans 16 amino acids. Looked up from germline, CDR1 is SGHNT and CDR2 is YENEEA. The CDR3: CASSLDPSRGVGELFF. CDR3 nucleotide sequence: TGTGCCAGCAGCTTAGATCCTTCTCGGGGAGTCGGGGAGCTGTTTTTT.

The rearrangement links TRBV5-6 to TRBJ2-7; no clear D gene. The germline V and J ends were trimmed by 2 bases and 6 bases, with 12 bases remaining between them. Germline CDR1 SGHDT, CDR2 YYEEEE. CDR3 length: 13 amino acids. The CDR3 reads CASSLASFLEQYF. CDR3 bases: TGTGCCAGCAGCTTAGCTTCGTTCCTCGAGCAGTACTTC.

V is TRBV7-9 and J is TRBJ2-1; possibly TRBD1 or TRBD2 for D (6 bases each). The germline CDR1 and CDR2 sequences are SEHNR and FQNEAQ (reference sequence). The V end was cut by 3 bases, the J end by 6 bases, with 21 bases between. The length of the CDR3 is 17 residues. CDR3 loop: CASSLRDTDSTFNEQFF. In DNA form, the CDR3 reads TGTGCCAGCAGCTTGCGGGACACCGACTCCACTTTCAATGAGCAGTTCTTC.

This clone was counted a few times. The V call is TRBV2, the J call TRBJ2-1; D gene uncertain. Per the germline V gene, CDR1 is SNHLY and CDR2 is FYNNEI. This CDR3 region has 12 residues. V was cut by 6 bases and J by 6 bases, with 9 bases left in between. CDR3 loop: CASRYTVNEQFF. The CDR3 bases are TGTGCCAGCAGGTACACGGTCAATGAGCAGTTCTTC. The entire variable domain, with the rest obtained from reference TRBV2 and TRBJ2-1, is as follows: EPEVTQTPSHQVTQMGQEVILRCVPISNHLYFYWYRQILGQKVEFLVSFYNNEISEKSEIFDDQFSVERPDGSNFTLKIRSTKLEDSAMYFCASRYTVNEQFFGPGTRLTVL.

The rearrangement links TRBV28 to TRBJ2-1; 7 bases align to TRBD2. V was clipped by 6 bases and J by 13 bases; unmatched bases: 9. CDR1 is MDHEN and CDR2 is SYDVKM in the germline V gene. The CDR3 is made up of 12 amino acids. CDR3 bases: TGTGCCAGCAGCCGGCCGGGACTACAACAGTTCTTC. Its translation is CASSRPGLQQFF.

Of note for this clone: This specimen includes other DNA sequences encoding the same CDR3. V usage is TRBV18 and J usage is TRBJ2-5; 7 nucleotides align to TRBD1. The junction had 2 bases not matched to a gene; V was cut back by 0 bases and J by 1 base. Germline lookup yields CDR1 KGHSH and CDR2 LQKENI. The CDR3 is 15 residues long. This CDR3 reads CASSPPGQSQETQYF. The CDR3 nucleotides read TGTGCCAGCTCACCACCGGGACAGAGCCAAGAGACCCAGTACTTC.

The CDR3 DNA reads as TGCGCCAGCAGCTTGGGGGGTATAAACACCGGGGAGCTGTTTTTT. Amino acid sequence: CASSLGGINTGELFF. The V and J genes are TRBV5-1 and TRBJ2-2; no reliable D call. CDR1 is SGHRS and CDR2 is YFSETQ in the germline V gene. This CDR3 contains 15 residues. Trimming cost V 0 bases and J 2 bases, with 8 bases left between them. Full variable domain (remainder filled in from reference TRBV5-1 and TRBJ2-2): KAGVTQTPRYLIKTRGQQVTLSCSPISGHRSVSWYQQTPGQGLQFLFEYFSETQRNKGNFPGRFSGRQFSNSRSEMNVSTLELGDSALYLCASSLGGINTGELFFGEGSRLTVL.

With regard to this clone: At one end, the junction sequence differs from germline, possibly due to a read error. The genes are TRBV6-1 and TRBJ2-1; 9 positions match TRBD2. Germline V gene lookup returns CDR1 MNHNS and CDR2 SASEGT. This CDR3 has 14 residues. The CDR3 bases are TGTGCCACCAGTCCTAGCGGGAATTTCAATGAGCAGTTCTTC. Translation: CATSPSGNFNEQFF.

V usage is TRBV14 and J usage is TRBJ1-3, with a weak D call TRBD1 (5 bases). The germline V gene encodes CDR1 SGHDN and CDR2 FVKESK. Trimming shortened V by 4 bases and J by 1 base, and 8 bases separated the two germline ends. This CDR3 is 14 amino acids long. CDR3 in DNA: TGTGCCAGCAGCCCCAGGGTTTCTGGAAACACCATATATTTT. It is translated as CASSPRVSGNTIYF.

This clone has a single count. The rearrangement links TRBV30 to TRBJ1-3, with D uncertain. Germline V gene data show CDR1 as GTSNPN and CDR2 as SVGIG (reference sequence). The germline V and J ends were trimmed by 5 bases and 0 bases, with 5 bases remaining between them. There are 12 residues in the CDR3. CDR3 DNA sequence: TGTGCCTGGGGGGACTCTGGAAACACCATATATTTT. This sequence encodes CAWGDSGNTIYF.

This clone was seen only once. The chain couples TRBV7-5 to TRBJ1-5; the D segment call TRBD1 is taken from the table without a DNA check. TRBV7-5 is a pseudogene locus. The length of the CDR3 is 15 residues. The CDR3 loop reads CARRTGQYSNQPQHF. DNA for the CDR3: TGTGCCAGAAGAACGGGACAATATAGCAATCAGCCCCAGCATTTT.

This chain links TRBV15 with TRBJ2-1; perhaps D is TRBD1 or TRBD2 (5 bases each). The CDR3 sequence is 13 residues long. With 8 bases removed from V and 5 bases from J, the gap between germline ends came to 13 bases. CDR1 is LNHNV, CDR2 YYDKDF, per germline (reference sequence). The CDR3 spells CATAPGPNNEQFF. Here the CDR3 DNA reads TGTGCCACCGCCCCGGGACCCAACAATGAGCAGTTCTTC. Full variable domain (missing parts from reference TRBV15 and TRBJ2-1): DAMVIQNPRYQVTQFGKPVTLSCSQTLNHNVMYWYQQKSSQAPKLLFHYYDKDFNNEADTPDNFQSRRPNTSFCFLDIRSPGLGDTAMYLCATAPGPNNEQFFGPGTRLTVL.

The V gene is TRBV19, the J gene TRBJ1-5; the match to TRBD1 covers 9 bases. The germline CDR1 and CDR2 sequences are LNHDA and SQIVND (reference sequence). This CDR3 contains 14 residues. V lost 5 bases and J lost 4; bases outside the gene matches: 3. CDR3 in DNA: TGTGCCAGTAGTCGGGACAGGGATAATCAGCCCCAGCATTTT. It specifies CASSRDRDNQPQHF.

This sequence joins TRBV2 and TRBJ2-7, with D possibly matching TRBD2 (6 bases). Trimming removed 4 bases at V and 3 bases at J, with 13 bases between. The CDR3 runs 14 residues. From germline, CDR1 is SNHLY and CDR2 FYNNEI. Here the CDR3 reads CASSGVAVSYEQYF. The CDR3, as DNA: TGTGCCAGCAGTGGAGTAGCGGTTAGCTACGAGCAGTACTTC.

The chain has TRBV10-3 and TRBJ1-1; TRBD1 is a possible D gene (6 bases). This CDR3 region has 15 residues. Germline V gives CDR1 ENHRY, CDR2 SYGVKD. Trimming stripped 3 bases from V and 0 bases from J, with 11 bases between. The CDR3, as DNA: TGTGCCATCAGTGATCCGGGGGGCATGAACACTGAAGCTTTCTTT. Translation: CAISDPGGMNTEAFF.

V and J are TRBV7-2 and TRBJ2-3, with TRBD2 as a possible D gene (5 bases). The CDR3 has 15 residues. The germline V gene has CDR1 SGHTA and CDR2 FQGNSA. Between the trimmed V and J ends, which lost 0 bases and 1 base, there was a span of 8 bases. The CDR3 sequence is CASSLAAGRTDTQYF. CDR3 sequence (DNA): TGTGCCAGCAGCTTAGCGGCGGGCCGCACAGATACGCAGTATTTT. Complete variable domain (other parts from reference TRBV7-2 and TRBJ2-3): GAGVSQSPSNKVTEKGKDVELRCDPISGHTALYWYRQSLGQGLEFLIYFQGNSAPDKSGLPSDRFSAERTGGSVSTLTIQRTQQEDSAVYLCASSLAAGRTDTQYFGPGTRLTVL.

The V and J genes are TRBV18 and TRBJ2-5, with a weak D call TRBD2 (5 bases). The CDR3 runs 14 residues. With 0 bases removed from V and 4 bases from J, the gap between germline ends came to 9 bases. The germline V gene has CDR1 KGHSH and CDR2 LQKENI. DNA for the CDR3: TGTGCCAGCTCACCACCCCAAACTAGAGAGACCCAGTACTTC. It specifies CASSPPQTRETQYF.